The clone carrying this T cell receptor (beta chain) was seen repeatedly, ten times or more. What it binds is unknown. TCRdb called the RT-PCR reads again in MiXCR, with one record for every CDR3 protein. The repertoire consists of 450,000 to 550,000 distinct CDR3 sequences, with roughly 23% occurring once and the leading ten covering approximately 2%. Germline lookup yields CDR1 MNHEY and CDR2 SVGAGI. CDR3 length: 13 residues. Trimming took 2 bases from V and 6 from J, leaving 9 bases between them. The sample originates from a study of response to subunit inactivated influenza vaccine. General observations from the study: Few new T cells, the authors suggested, are recruited by each seasonal influenza vaccination.

The TCR sequence derives from a man aged 50-60 years who received an inactivated influenza vaccine. Sequenced material: CD4+ T cells sorted from PBMCs, taken 4 to 6 days after vaccination. The rearrangement uses TRBV6-5 and TRBJ2-3, with no clear D. Here the CDR3 reads CASSYTPRDTQYF. Written as DNA, the CDR3 is TGTGCCAGCAGTTACACGCCCCGGGATACGCAGTATTTT.